A selection of T cell receptor beta chains follows, all from one sample in a study of blood T cell repertoires in COVID-19. TCRdb's copy holds only in-frame clones and misses some; the assay was immunoSEQ multiplex PCR. The table has about 160,000 clones, approximately 79% seen once. Input material: peripheral blood. The source is a woman aged 55-75 years with COVID-19, enrolled during active disease. Both conserved end residues are part of each CDR3.

CDR3 protein: CASSLVTLAAYNEQFF
V gene: TRBV7-2

CDR3 protein: CASSLGTGIHEQYF
V gene: TRBV5-1

CDR3 protein: CASSSGPPQETQYF
V gene: TRBV5-1

CDR3 protein: CASRGGQGSSPLHF
V gene: TRBV3-1/TRBV3-2

CDR3 protein: CASSETGRNEKLFF
V gene: TRBV28

CDR3 protein: CASTPSEKWLFF
V gene: TRBV27

CDR3 protein: CASSQLKRIEDTEAFF
V gene: TRBV23-1

CDR3 protein: CASSLSLNTEAFF
V gene: TRBV5-6

CDR3 protein: CASSLIGQEGADTQYF
V gene: TRBV11-2

CDR3 protein: CASSRGSGSSYNEQFF
V gene: TRBV5-4

CDR3 protein: CASRMGLASHNEQFF
V gene: TRBV5-1

CDR3 protein: CASSFSEGAGELFF
V gene: TRBV6-5

CDR3 protein: CASSLGGTGRPDQPQHF
V gene: TRBV5-4

CDR3 protein: CASSVGLAMETQYF
V gene: TRBV7-2

CDR3 protein: CASRTSGRADEQYF
V gene: TRBV6-5

CDR3 protein: CASRWTGTNEQYF
V gene: TRBV5-8